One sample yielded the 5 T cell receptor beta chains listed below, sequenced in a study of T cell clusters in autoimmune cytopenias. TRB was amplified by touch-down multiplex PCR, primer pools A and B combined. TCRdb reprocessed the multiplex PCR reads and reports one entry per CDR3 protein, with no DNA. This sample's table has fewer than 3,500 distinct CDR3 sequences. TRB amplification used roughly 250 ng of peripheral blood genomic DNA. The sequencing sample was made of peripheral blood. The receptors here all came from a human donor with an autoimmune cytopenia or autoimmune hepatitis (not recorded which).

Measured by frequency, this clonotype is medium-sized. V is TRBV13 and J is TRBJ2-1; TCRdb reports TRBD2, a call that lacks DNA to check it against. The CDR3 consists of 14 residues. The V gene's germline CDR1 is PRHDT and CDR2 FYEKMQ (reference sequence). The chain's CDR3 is CASSLAGLHNEQFF.

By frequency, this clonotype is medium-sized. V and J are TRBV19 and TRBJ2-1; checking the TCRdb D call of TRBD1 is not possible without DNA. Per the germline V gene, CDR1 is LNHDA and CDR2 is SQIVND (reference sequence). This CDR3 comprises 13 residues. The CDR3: CASTPGTGNEQFF.

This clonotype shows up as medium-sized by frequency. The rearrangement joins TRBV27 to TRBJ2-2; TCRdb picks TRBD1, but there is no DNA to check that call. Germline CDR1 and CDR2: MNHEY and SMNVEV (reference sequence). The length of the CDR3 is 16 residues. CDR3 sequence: CASSPPSGRWTGELFF.

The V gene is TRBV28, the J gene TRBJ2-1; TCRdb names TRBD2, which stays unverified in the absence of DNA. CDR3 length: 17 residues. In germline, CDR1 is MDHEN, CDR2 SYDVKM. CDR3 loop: CASKVNTGLAGHNEQFF.

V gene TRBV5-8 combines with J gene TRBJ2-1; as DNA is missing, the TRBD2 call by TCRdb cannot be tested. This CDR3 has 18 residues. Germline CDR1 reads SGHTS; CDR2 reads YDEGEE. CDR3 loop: CASKTGTREKSSYNEQFF.